At least ten counts were recorded for the clone carrying this T cell receptor (beta chain). The antigen is not known. Preparation of the TCRbeta library involved a method that used unique molecular identifiers. TCRdb called the PCR reads again in MiXCR, with one record for every CDR3 protein. The table lists about 510,000 distinct CDR3 sequences, 10% to 12% of them singletons. This CDR3 comprises 15 residues. The V segment lost 3 bases and the J segment 0 bases; nucleotides outside the gene matches: 0. Germline CDR1 KGHSH, CDR2 LQKENI. The record originates from a study of T-cell reconstitution after alpha-beta-depleted transplantation in children. General observations from the study: Several hundred expanded graft clones reportedly supplied alpha-beta T cells about two months after transplant. Once a year had passed after transplant, T-cell counts and diversity came mostly from newly produced T cells.

The chain couples TRBV18 to TRBJ2-4, with 9 nucleotides matching TRBD1. This TCR derives from a female patient aged 2-10 years who had a stem cell transplant for aplastic anemia, so the T cells may come from the graft donor. The source was PBMCs, mostly from graft donor cells, collected 180 days after TCRalphabeta/CD19-depleted stem cell transplant. The CDR3 sequence is CASSPGQGAKNIQYF. The CDR3 nucleotides are TGTGCCAGCTCACCGGGACAGGGAGCCAAAAACATTCAGTACTTC.